Following are 18 T cell receptor beta chains from one sample sequenced in a study of blood T cell repertoires in COVID-19. TCRdb's copy holds only in-frame clones and misses some; the assay was immunoSEQ multiplex PCR. The sample lists about 160,000 clones; around nine tenths were seen once. Sequenced: peripheral blood. Receptor source: a woman between 65 and 79 years old with COVID-19, enrolled during active disease.

The chain couples TRBV10-3 to TRBJ1-5; perhaps TRBD1 as D (5 bases). The CDR3 contains 15 residues. Deletions cut 4 bases from V and 2 bases from J, with 12 bases between. Germline V gives CDR1 ENHRY, CDR2 SYGVKD. This CDR3 is CAISVGQGGNQPQHF. CDR3 in DNA: TGTGCCATCAGTGTAGGACAAGGGGGCAATCAGCCCCAGCATTTT.

The chain uses TRBV7-9 and TRBJ2-3; 8 positions match TRBD2. Looked up from germline, CDR1 is SEHNR and CDR2 is FQNEAQ (reference sequence). V shed 3 bases, J shed 0 bases, and the junction held 5 bases outside the gene matches. The CDR3 has 16 amino acids. CDR3 nucleotides: TGTGCCAGCAGCTTGTCGGCGGGGGGCAGCACAGATACGCAGTATTTT. It yields the protein CASSLSAGGSTDTQYF.

This chain uses TRBV6-6 with TRBJ2-7; TRBD1 agrees at 8 bases. Germline V gene sequence: CDR1 MNHNY, CDR2 SVGAGI (reference sequence). The V segment lost 5 bases and the J segment 4 bases; nucleotides outside the gene matches: 7. The CDR3 extends over 14 amino acids. CDR3 DNA sequence: TGTGCCAGCAGTCCCAGGACAGGGCTTTACGAGCAGTACTTC. Its protein is CASSPRTGLYEQYF.

Comments on this clone: Other nucleotide sequences in the sample specify the same CDR3. The CDR3 coding sequence is TGTGCCTGGAGTGTACAGGGTGGCTACACCTTC. Its translation is CAWSVQGGYTF. The rearrangement uses TRBV30 and TRBJ1-2, with TRBD1 as a possible D gene (6 bases). The length of the CDR3 is 11 residues. The ends were cut back, 0 bases at V and 7 bases at J, with 6 bases in the middle. Germline loops: CDR1 GTSNPN, CDR2 SVGIG (reference sequence). Combining the CDR3 with reference TRBV30 and TRBJ1-2 gives the whole variable domain SQTIHQWPATLVQPVGSPLSLECTVEGTSNPNLYWYRQAAGRGLQLLFYSVGIGQISSEVPQNLSASRPQDRQFILSSKKLLLSDSGFYLCAWSVQGGYTFGSGTRLTVV.

The chain has TRBV6-1 and TRBJ2-2, with 7 nucleotides matching TRBD2. Germline assignment: CDR1 MNHNS and CDR2 SASEGT. V trimming: 2 bases; J trimming: 2 bases; junction bases outside the gene matches: 8. The CDR3 consists of 17 residues. This CDR3 reads CASSETQAGPNTGELFF. CDR3 coding DNA: TGTGCCAGCAGTGAAACCCAAGCGGGGCCCAACACCGGGGAGCTGTTTTTT.

V is TRBV3-1 (or the pseudogene TRBV3-2) and J is TRBJ2-3, with 7 bases matching TRBD2. V shed 4 bases and J 0 bases; nucleotides not matched to a gene: 7. The germline V gene encodes CDR1 LGHDT and CDR2 YNNKEL (reference sequence). This CDR3 is built from 16 residues. CDR3 DNA: TGTGCCAGCAGCCCCAGACTAGCAGAGAGCACAGATACGCAGTATTTT. It translates to CASSPRLAESTDTQYF.

The table lists this clone with a few counts. This chain joins TRBV3-1 (or the pseudogene TRBV3-2) and TRBJ2-2, with TRBD2 identical over 13 bases. Germline CDR1 is LGHDT and CDR2 is YNNKEL (reference sequence). Trimming took 3 bases from V and 3 from J; bases not matched to a gene: 4. The CDR3 is 17 residues long. For the CDR3, the DNA is TGTGCCAGCAGCCACGGACTAGCGGGGGCCGACACCGGGGAGCTGTTTTTT. Protein sequence: CASSHGLAGADTGELFF.

The rearrangement joins TRBV28 to TRBJ1-4; 7 bases map to TRBD1. Looked up from germline, CDR1 is MDHEN and CDR2 is SYDVKM. V was clipped by 5 bases and J by 4 bases; unmatched bases: 7. The CDR3 has 15 residues. CDR3 region: CASSPGTAYNEKLFF. The CDR3 DNA is TGTGCCAGCAGTCCGGGGACAGCTTATAATGAAAAACTGTTTTTT.

The rearrangement links TRBV28 to TRBJ1-5; D uncertain. This CDR3 has 13 residues. Germline V gene lookup returns CDR1 MDHEN and CDR2 SYDVKM. Trimming pared 5 bases from V and 6 bases from J, leaving 11 bases between. The CDR3 DNA reads as TGTGCCAGCAGTCCCTTTGAACTTCAGCCCCAGCATTTT. Protein product: CASSPFELQPQHF.

The chain employs TRBV6-1 and TRBJ2-7; D gene unclear. The length of the CDR3 is 15 residues. Deletions cut 0 bases from V and 4 bases from J, with 13 bases between. Germline CDR1 reads MNHNS; CDR2 reads SASEGT. CDR3 DNA: TGTGCCAGCAGTGAAGCGCTTTCCGGGTCTTACGAGCAGTACTTC. As protein: CASSEALSGSYEQYF.

This chain connects TRBV12-3 or TRBV12-4 to TRBJ2-7; TRBD2 matches at 7 bases. The V and J ends lost 3 bases and 3 bases, in that order; junction bases with no gene match: 2. The CDR3 totals 13 residues. CDR3 bases: TGTGCCAGCAGTTTGGGGGGGGTCTACGAGCAGTACTTC. Translation: CASSLGGVYEQYF.

The chain links TRBV5-4 to TRBJ2-3; possibly TRBD2 for D (6 bases). Trimming left V 0 bases short and J 7 bases short, with 9 bases between. This CDR3 has 13 amino acids. Germline values: CDR1 SGHNT, CDR2 YYREEE (reference sequence). The CDR3 loop is CASSLEGLNTQYF. The CDR3 nucleotides read TGTGCCAGCAGCTTGGAAGGACTAAATACGCAGTATTTT.

This clone has a handful of counts. The chain couples TRBV30 to TRBJ1-1; maybe TRBD1 (5 bases). The V gene's germline CDR1 is GTSNPN and CDR2 SVGIG (reference sequence). The CDR3 runs to 15 residues. V was trimmed by 1 base and J by 5 bases, leaving 17 bases between them. The CDR3 sequence is CAWSARLGGLTEAFF. The CDR3 DNA sequence: TGTGCCTGGAGTGCCCGTTTGGGGGGATTAACTGAAGCTTTCTTT. Filled out from reference TRBV30 and TRBJ1-1, the complete variable domain reads SQTIHQWPATLVQPVGSPLSLECTVEGTSNPNLYWYRQAAGRGLQLLFYSVGIGQISSEVPQNLSASRPQDRQFILSSKKLLLSDSGFYLCAWSARLGGLTEAFFGQGTRLTVV.

The V call is TRBV24-1, the J call TRBJ2-7; no clear D. The germline V and J ends were trimmed by 5 bases and 2 bases, with 9 bases remaining between them. Per germline, CDR1 KGHDR and CDR2 SFDVKD. The CDR3 runs to 13 residues. The CDR3 here is CATSGAGTYEQYF. CDR3 in DNA: TGTGCCACCAGTGGGGCAGGTACCTACGAGCAGTACTTC.

This chain links TRBV5-1 with TRBJ1-4; 11 nucleotides match TRBD1. The ends lost 4 bases at V and 3 bases at J; junction bases unmatched: 2. The CDR3 loop spans 15 amino acids. Germline lookup yields CDR1 SGHRS and CDR2 YFSETQ. CDR3 DNA sequence: TGCGCCAGCAGCGTGGACAGGGGGCCTAATGAAAAACTGTTTTTT. The encoded protein is CASSVDRGPNEKLFF.

The rearrangement links TRBV28 to TRBJ2-4; D is unresolved. CDR1 and CDR2 from the germline V gene are MDHEN and SYDVKM. This CDR3 is built from 17 residues. V lost 8 bases to trimming and J lost 1 base, with 21 bases between them. CDR3 loop: CASEPLRVVVAKNIQYF. The CDR3 nucleotides are TGTGCCAGCGAACCCCTTCGGGTAGTAGTTGCCAAAAACATTCAGTACTTC.

The chain has TRBV12-3 or TRBV12-4 and TRBJ1-2; the D is unclear. V lost 3 bases and J 8 bases, leaving 13 bases between the germline ends. The CDR3 runs to 13 residues. The chain's CDR3 is CASSFLEATGYTF. CDR3 bases: TGTGCCAGCAGTTTTCTTGAGGCTACGGGCTACACCTTC.

Judged by abundance, this clone is medium-sized. This rearrangement joins TRBV2 to TRBJ2-7; TRBD2 matches 8 bases. The CDR3 is 14 amino acids. CDR1 and CDR2 from the germline V gene are SNHLY and FYNNEI. Germline trimming cut 3 bases from V and 6 bases from J; bases unmatched to any gene: 7. The CDR3 nucleotides are TGTGCCAGCAGTGATCCGGGGGGGCGTCCCGAGCAGTACTTC. It codes for CASSDPGGRPEQYF.